This entry features one T cell receptor (beta chain) sequence. Its matching antigen is unknown. The length of the CDR3 is 13 residues. Germline V gene sequence: CDR1 DFQATT, CDR2 SNEGSKA (reference sequence). Losses at the gene ends were 3 bases for V and 7 bases for J; bases not matched to a gene: 6. Unique-molecular-identifier-tagged TCR beta cDNA libraries were used. About 500,000 cDNA molecules were obtained per 1 to 10 million input T cells. Each CDR3 protein gets one entry after TCRdb re-called the PCR reads with MiXCR. This table has some 890,000 distinct CDR3 sequences, about 57% appearing once. The data belong to a study of post-analysis software for immune sequencing data. Study-level points and caveats: The five TRBV segments detected at higher frequency in patients than in controls included TRBV5-6, TRBV5-1 and TRBV20-1. The study found significantly lower normalized Chao1 diversity in multiple sclerosis patients than in controls.

J is TRBJ2-1 and V is TRBV20-1; 7 positions agree with TRBD2. The sample comprised blood. This TCR came from a girl between 5 and 17 years old with multiple sclerosis. CDR3 nucleotide sequence: TGCAGTGCTAGCAAGCGGGATAGGAATGAGCAGTTCTTC. Amino acid sequence: CSASKRDRNEQFF.